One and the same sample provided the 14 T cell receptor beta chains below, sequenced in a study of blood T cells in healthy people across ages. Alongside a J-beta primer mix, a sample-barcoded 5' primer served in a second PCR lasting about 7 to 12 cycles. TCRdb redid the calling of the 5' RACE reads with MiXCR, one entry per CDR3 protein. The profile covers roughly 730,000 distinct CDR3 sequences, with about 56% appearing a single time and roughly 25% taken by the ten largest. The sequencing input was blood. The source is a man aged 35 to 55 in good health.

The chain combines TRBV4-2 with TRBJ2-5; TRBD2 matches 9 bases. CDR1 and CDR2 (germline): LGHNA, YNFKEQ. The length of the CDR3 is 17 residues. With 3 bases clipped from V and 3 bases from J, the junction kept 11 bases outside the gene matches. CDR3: CASSHSTAGGGKETQYF. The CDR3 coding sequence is TGTGCCAGCAGCCACTCTACAGCGGGAGGAGGGAAAGAGACCCAGTACTTC.

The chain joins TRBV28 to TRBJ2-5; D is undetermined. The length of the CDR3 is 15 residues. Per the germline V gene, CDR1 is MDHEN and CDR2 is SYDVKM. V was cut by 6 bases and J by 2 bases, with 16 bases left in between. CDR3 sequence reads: CASSSLLRFQETQYF. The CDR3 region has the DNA TGTGCCAGCAGCTCACTTCTGAGGTTTCAAGAGACCCAGTACTTC.

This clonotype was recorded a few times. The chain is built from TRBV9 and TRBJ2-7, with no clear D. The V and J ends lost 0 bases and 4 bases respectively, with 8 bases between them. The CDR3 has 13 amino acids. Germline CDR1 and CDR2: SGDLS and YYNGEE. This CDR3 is CASSVAPAYEQYF. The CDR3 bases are TGTGCCAGCAGCGTAGCTCCCGCTTACGAGCAGTACTTC.

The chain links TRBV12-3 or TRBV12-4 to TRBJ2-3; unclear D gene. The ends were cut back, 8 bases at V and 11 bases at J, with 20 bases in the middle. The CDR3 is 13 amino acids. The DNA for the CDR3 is TGTGCCAGCGCGGAGACGAAATCCTATATGCAGTATTTT. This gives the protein CASAETKSYMQYF.

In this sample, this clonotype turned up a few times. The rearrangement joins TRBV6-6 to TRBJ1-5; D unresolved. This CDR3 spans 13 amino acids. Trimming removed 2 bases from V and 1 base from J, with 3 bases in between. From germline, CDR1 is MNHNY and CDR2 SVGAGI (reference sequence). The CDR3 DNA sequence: TGTGCCAGCAGTTACGGGAGCAATCAGCCCCAGCATTTT. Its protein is CASSYGSNQPQHF.

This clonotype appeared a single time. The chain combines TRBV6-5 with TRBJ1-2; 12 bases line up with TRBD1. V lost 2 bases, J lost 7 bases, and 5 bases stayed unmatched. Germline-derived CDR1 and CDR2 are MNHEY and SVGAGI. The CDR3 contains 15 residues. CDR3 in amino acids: CASSYPGQGALGYTF. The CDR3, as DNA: TGTGCCAGCAGTTACCCGGGACAGGGGGCGCTTGGCTACACCTTC.

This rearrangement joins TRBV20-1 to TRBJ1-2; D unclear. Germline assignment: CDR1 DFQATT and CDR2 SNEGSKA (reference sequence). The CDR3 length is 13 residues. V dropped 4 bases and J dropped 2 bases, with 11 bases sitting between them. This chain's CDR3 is CSAIAEINYGYTF. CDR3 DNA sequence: TGCAGTGCTATTGCAGAGATAAACTATGGCTACACCTTC.

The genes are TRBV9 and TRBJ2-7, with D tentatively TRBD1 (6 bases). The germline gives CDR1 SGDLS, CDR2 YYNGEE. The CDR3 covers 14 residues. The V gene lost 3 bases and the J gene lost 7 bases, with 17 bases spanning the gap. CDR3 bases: TGTGCCAGCAGCGAACCGACAGGCCACTGGGAGCAGTACTTC. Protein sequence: CASSEPTGHWEQYF.

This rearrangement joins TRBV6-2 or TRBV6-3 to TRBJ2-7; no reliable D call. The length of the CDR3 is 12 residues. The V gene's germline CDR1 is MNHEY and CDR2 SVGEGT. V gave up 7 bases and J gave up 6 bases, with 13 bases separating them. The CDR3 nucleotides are TGTGCCAGCACCCCGAACGCCGGCGAGCAGTACTTC. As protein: CASTPNAGEQYF.

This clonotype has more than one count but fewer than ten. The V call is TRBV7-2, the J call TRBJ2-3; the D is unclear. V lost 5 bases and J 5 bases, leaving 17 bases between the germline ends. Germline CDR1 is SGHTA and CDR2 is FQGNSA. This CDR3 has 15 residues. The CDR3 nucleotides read TGTGCCAGCAGCCCCTCCAGGCAGGAGAAAGATACGCAGTATTTT. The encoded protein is CASSPSRQEKDTQYF. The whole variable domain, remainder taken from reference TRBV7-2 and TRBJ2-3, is GAGVSQSPSNKVTEKGKDVELRCDPISGHTALYWYRQSLGQGLEFLIYFQGNSAPDKSGLPSDRFSAERTGGSVSTLTIQRTQQEDSAVYLCASSPSRQEKDTQYFGPGTRLTVL.

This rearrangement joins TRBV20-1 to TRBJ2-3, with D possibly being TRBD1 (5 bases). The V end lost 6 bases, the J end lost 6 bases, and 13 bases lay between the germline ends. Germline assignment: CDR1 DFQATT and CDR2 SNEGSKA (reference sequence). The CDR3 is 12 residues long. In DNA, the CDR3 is TGCAGTGCCCCCGAGGCAGGGGATACGCAGTATTTT. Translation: CSAPEAGDTQYF.

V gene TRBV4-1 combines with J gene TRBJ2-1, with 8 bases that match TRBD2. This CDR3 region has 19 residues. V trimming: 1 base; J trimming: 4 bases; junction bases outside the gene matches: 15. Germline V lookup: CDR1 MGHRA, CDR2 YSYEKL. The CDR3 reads CASSQGFLGRGAGYNEQFF. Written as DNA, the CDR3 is TGCGCCAGCAGCCAAGGGTTTTTGGGGCGGGGGGCGGGGTACAATGAGCAGTTCTTC.

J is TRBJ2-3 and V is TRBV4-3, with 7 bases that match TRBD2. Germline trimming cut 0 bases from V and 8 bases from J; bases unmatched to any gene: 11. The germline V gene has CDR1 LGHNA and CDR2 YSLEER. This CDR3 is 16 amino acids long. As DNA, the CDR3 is TGCGCCAGCAGCCAAGAGGGCGGCCGGGGGGTTAGTACGCAGTATTTT. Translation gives CASSQEGGRGVSTQYF.

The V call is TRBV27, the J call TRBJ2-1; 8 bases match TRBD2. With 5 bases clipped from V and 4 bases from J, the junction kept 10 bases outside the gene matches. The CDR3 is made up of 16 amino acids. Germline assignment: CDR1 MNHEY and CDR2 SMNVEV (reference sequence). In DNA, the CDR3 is TGTGCCAGCAGTCCCCCGGGGGGGGCCTTTTACAATGAGCAGTTCTTC. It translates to CASSPPGGAFYNEQFF.